This is a list of T cell receptor beta chains from one sample in a study of T cells in localized non-small cell lung cancer. The protocol was immunoSEQ multiplex PCR, while the TCRdb copy is restricted to in-frame clones and leaves out a portion. Of 70,000 to 95,000 clones listed, approximately 91% are singletons. The source material was PBMCs, sampled before any cancer treatment. The source is a woman aged 40 to 75 with stage II squamous cell lung carcinoma. Both conserved end residues are part of each CDR3. The order of the fields is V gene, clone size, J gene, CDR3 length, D gene, CDR3 DNA, CDR3 protein. The D gene is left open where the match is weak. Size values are once, few and many counts, or a class for expanded clones, and some rows have none.

TRBV5-6	NA	TRBJ1-1	14	NA	TGTGCCAGCAGCTTCGCAGGGAGGAGGACTGAAGCTTTCTTT	CASSFAGRRTEAFF
TRBV5-1	NA	TRBJ1-1	15	NA	TGCGCCAGCAGTTTCCGGGACCTCCAACCGGGGGAAGCTTTCTTT	CASSFRDLQPGEAFF
TRBV7-9	NA	TRBJ2-7	13	NA	TGTGCCAGCAGTTCCGAAAGCTCCTACGAGCAGTACTTC	CASSSESSYEQYF
TRBV5-1	NA	TRBJ1-1	17	NA	TGCGCCAGCAGCTTGGCCCTCTCCAGGGCTTCGAACACTGAAGCTTTCTTT	CASSLALSRASNTEAFF
TRBV2	NA	TRBJ2-7	12	NA	TGTGCCAGCAGTGAATTTGGGAACGAGCAGTACTTC	CASSEFGNEQYF
TRBV6-5	NA	TRBJ2-1	13	TRBD1	TGTGCCAGCAAGCAAAGAGGGTCGGGACAGAAGTTCTTC	CASKQRGSGQKFF
TRBV7-7	NA	TRBJ2-1	15	TRBD2	TGTGCTAGCAGCTTAGCGGGGGGAAAAAACAATGAGCAGTTCTTC	CASSLAGGKNNEQFF
TRBV5-6	NA	TRBJ1-1	13	NA	TGTGCCAGCAGCTTGGAAGCGGGAACTAAAGCTTTCTTT	CASSLEAGTKAFF
TRBV7-6	NA	TRBJ1-6	12	NA	TGTGCCAGCAGCCCAGGTGACTCACCCCTCCACTTT	CASSPGDSPLHF
TRBV4-1	NA	TRBJ2-5	14	TRBD1	TGCGCCAGCAGCCAAGGGACAGGGAAAGAGACCCAGTACTTC	CASSQGTGKETQYF
TRBV2	once	TRBJ2-1	13	TRBD1	TGTGCCAGCAGTCAGGACAGGATCAATGAGCAGTTCTTC	CASSQDRINEQFF
TRBV28	few	TRBJ1-1	13	NA	TGTGCCAGCAGTCCTCTGAGCCATACGGGAGCTTTCTTT	CASSPLSHTGAFF
TRBV19	NA	TRBJ1-1	14	NA	TGTGCAAGTAACCCCTCGGGAAAACGAACTGAAGCTTTCTTT	CASNPSGKRTEAFF
TRBV6-1	NA	TRBJ2-7	14	NA	TGTGCCAGCAGTGAGGCAGACGGACAATACGAGCAGTACTTC	CASSEADGQYEQYF
TRBV7-6	NA	TRBJ1-3	16	NA	TGTGCCAGCAGCTTAGTGGCGAGGGGGAACGGAAACACCATATATTTT	CASSLVARGNGNTIYF
TRBV11-2	NA	TRBJ1-2	15	TRBD1	TGTGCCAGCAGCCCCCGGACAGGGAGAAACTATGGCTACACCTTC	CASSPRTGRNYGYTF
TRBV6-5	NA	TRBJ1-2	11	NA	TGTGCCAGCACCCAAGGGGGGGGCTACACCTTC	CASTQGGGYTF
TRBV19	NA	TRBJ1-1	15	NA	TGTGCCAGTATCCGGAGTATTAGCGCGAACACTGAAGCTTTCTTT	CASIRSISANTEAFF
TRBV30	NA	TRBJ1-5	14	TRBD1	TGTGCCTGGAGAAAAGGACAGGGCAAACAGCCCCAGCATTTT	CAWRKGQGKQPQHF
TRBV10-3	NA	TRBJ2-2	15	NA	TGTGCCATCAGTGAGTTCTCTTCCGACACCGGGGAGCTGTTTTTT	CAISEFSSDTGELFF
TRBV30	NA	TRBJ1-1	14	NA	TGTGCCTGGAGTGTACTTCACCCGAACACTGAAGCTTTCTTT	CAWSVLHPNTEAFF
TRBV11-2	NA	TRBJ2-5	13	TRBD2	TGTGCCAGCAGTGGCGGGAGGAGAGAGACCCAGTACTTC	CASSGGRRETQYF
TRBV19	once	TRBJ1-1	14	NA	TGTGCCAGTACTTTCGGACGGATGAACACTGAAGCTTTCTTT	CASTFGRMNTEAFF
TRBV6-1	NA	TRBJ2-7	10	NA	TGTGCCAGCAGTCTAACTGAGCAGTACTTC	CASSLTEQYF
TRBV6-1	NA	TRBJ1-1	14	TRBD1	TGTGCCAGCAGTCCACGGGACAGGGTGTCTGAAGCTTTCTTT	CASSPRDRVSEAFF
TRBV11-3	NA	TRBJ2-4	9	NA	TGTGCCAATAAAAACATTCAGTACTTC	CANKNIQYF
TRBV13	once	TRBJ1-5	14	NA	TGTGCCAGCAGCTTAGGACAGGTCAATCAGCCCCAGCATTTT	CASSLGQVNQPQHF
TRBV9	NA	TRBJ1-2	15	TRBD1	TGTGCCAGCAGCGTAGGAGGGACAGGGAACTATGGCTACACCTTC	CASSVGGTGNYGYTF
TRBV6-1	once	TRBJ1-2	16	NA	TGTGCCAGCAGTGAATACCCGGGGAGGTATAACTATGGCTACACCTTC	CASSEYPGRYNYGYTF
TRBV11-2	NA	TRBJ1-2	14	NA	TGTGCCAGCAGCTTAGGTGCAGGCTACTATGGCTACACCTTC	CASSLGAGYYGYTF
TRBV11-2	NA	TRBJ1-4	14	NA	TGTGCCAGCAGCTTAAGGGTCCGGGCTGAAAAACTGTTTTTT	CASSLRVRAEKLFF
TRBV28	NA	TRBJ1-1	14	NA	TGTGCCAGCAGTCAACTCGGGGCGGGCACTGAAGCTTTCTTT	CASSQLGAGTEAFF
TRBV7-8	NA	TRBJ1-5	14	NA	TGTGCCAGCAGCTTAGGAATTAGCAATCAGCCCCAGCATTTT	CASSLGISNQPQHF
TRBV5-5	NA	TRBJ1-5	15	NA	TGTGCCAGCAGCTTGAGGTGGGGTCGCAATCAGCCCCAGCATTTT	CASSLRWGRNQPQHF
TRBV4-2	NA	TRBJ2-7	14	TRBD2	TGTGCCAGCGCCTCCGGGACTAGCGGCTACGAGCAGTACTTC	CASASGTSGYEQYF
TRBV5-1	once	TRBJ1-5	14	NA	TGCGCCAGCAGCTTGGGGGGCTGGGATCAGCCCCAGCATTTT	CASSLGGWDQPQHF
TRBV30	NA	TRBJ1-1	12	NA	TGTGCCTGGAGTGGGGTGAACACTGAAGCTTTCTTT	CAWSGVNTEAFF
TRBV5-1	NA	TRBJ1-4	14	NA	TGCGCCAGCAGCTTGGGGCCGATTAATGAAAAACTGTTTTTT	CASSLGPINEKLFF
TRBV6-1	NA	TRBJ1-5	14	NA	TGTGCCAGCTCCGTGAAGGGGGAAAATCAGCCCCAGCATTTT	CASSVKGENQPQHF
TRBV19	NA	TRBJ1-5	16	TRBD1	TGTGCCAGTAGTATACCCCGGACAGGGGGGAATCAGCCCCAGCATTTT	CASSIPRTGGNQPQHF
TRBV11-2	few	TRBJ1-1	15	NA	TGTGCCAGCAGCTCCCAATTCGTGCTGAACACTGAAGCTTTCTTT	CASSSQFVLNTEAFF
TRBV30	NA	TRBJ1-2	13	NA	TGTGCCTGGAGTGTACCCCCGCGTTATGGCTACACCTTC	CAWSVPPRYGYTF
TRBV9	NA	TRBJ2-5	14	NA	TGTGCCAGCAGCCTAGGACAGTACCAAGAGACCCAGTACTTC	CASSLGQYQETQYF
TRBV2	NA	TRBJ1-2	15	NA	TGTGCCAGCAGTGCCCCAACAGGGTCTAACTATGGCTACACCTTC	CASSAPTGSNYGYTF
TRBV2	NA	TRBJ2-7	11	NA	TGTGCCAGCAGTGAGGTTAGCGAGCAGTACTTC	CASSEVSEQYF
TRBV5-4	NA	TRBJ1-1	14	TRBD1	TGTGCCAGCAGCTTAGGACAGGTTTCCACTGAAGCTTTCTTT	CASSLGQVSTEAFF
TRBV29-1	few	TRBJ1-4	14	TRBD1	TGCAGCGTTGTTGGACAGGGGGCTGGTGAAAAACTGTTTTTT	CSVVGQGAGEKLFF
TRBV5-1	NA	TRBJ2-7	16	TRBD2	TGCGCCAGCAGCTTGGAGAGGACTAGCGGCTACTACGAGCAGTACTTC	CASSLERTSGYYEQYF
TRBV19	NA	TRBJ2-3	15	TRBD1	TGTGCCAGTAGTAGCGGGACAGGGTACACAGATACGCAGTATTTT	CASSSGTGYTDTQYF
TRBV30	NA	TRBJ2-3	15	NA	TGTGCCTGGACATCCCCAGGGGTCCCCCCAGATACGCAGTATTTT	CAWTSPGVPPDTQYF
TRBV2	NA	TRBJ2-2	15	NA	TGTGCCAGCAGACTAAGGAGTGGAGACACCGGGGAGCTGTTTTTT	CASRLRSGDTGELFF
TRBV19	NA	TRBJ2-7	13	NA	TGTGCCAGTAGTAAACCGGGGACCTACGAGCAGTACTTC	CASSKPGTYEQYF
TRBV7-8	NA	TRBJ2-5	17	NA	TGTGCCAGCAGCCCCGGCTGGTCGAGCGGGTCTGAGGAGACCCAGTACTTC	CASSPGWSSGSEETQYF